This TCR beta chain derives from a study of cytomegalovirus exposure and HLA in healthy donors. Notes on the study in general: Cytomegalovirus status was reportedly diagnosed by the classifier with high sensitivity and specificity. The availability of immune exposure information extended only to CMV serostatus. In a later analysis, HLA-C alleles had the fewest associated TCRs, DRB1 alleles the most. TCR beta V- and J-gene trimming, according to a later analysis, was linked to a missense DCLRE1C variant.

The PCR made use of 60 Vbeta and 13 Jbeta primers. Sequencing was performed with immunoSEQ multiplex PCR; in TCRdb, only in-frame clones are kept and a portion is missing. The sample includes about 140,000 clones, less than 80% seen only once; the top ten take just over 8.5%. This clone is a singleton in its sample. What it binds is not known. CDR3 length: 15 amino acids. In germline, CDR1 is SGHTA, CDR2 FQGTGA. V was cut by 4 bases and J by 4 bases, with 13 bases left in between. The receptor comes from a woman aged 45-59 years in good health and CMV-seropositive. The sequencing input was PBMCs. The chain couples TRBV7-3 to TRBJ2-2; a possible D gene is TRBD2 (7 bases). DNA for the CDR3: TGTGCCAGCAGCTCCCGGGGAGGGGGCACCGGGGAGCTGTTTTTT. It yields the protein CASSSRGGGTGELFF.